This TCR beta chain derives from a study of OX40 agonist ivuxolimab in advanced cancers. At the level of the study: Eligibility admitted prior anti-PD-1, anti-PD-L1 or anti-CTLA-4 therapy; about 40% had some.

The sample holds a few counts of this clone. Autoimmune disease history or systemic immunosuppression meant exclusion. Method: immunoSEQ multiplex PCR; TCRdb's copy keeps in-frame clones and lacks some. Among about 68,000 clones listed, more than 70% were seen once. Sequenced here: CD4+ or CD8+ T cells sorted from blood, sampled in a trial of the OX40 agonist ivuxolimab. This receptor was obtained from an adult with an advanced solid tumor such as melanoma, head and neck, liver or kidney cancer.

CDR3 sequence: CSAQRETQYF. CDR3 DNA sequence: TGCAGTGCGCAAAGGGAGACCCAGTACTTC. This chain uses TRBV20-1 with TRBJ2-5, with D uncertain. This CDR3 has 10 residues. The V end lost 6 bases, the J end lost 5 bases, and 7 bases lay between the germline ends. Germline V gene data show CDR1 as DFQATT and CDR2 as SNEGSKA (reference sequence).